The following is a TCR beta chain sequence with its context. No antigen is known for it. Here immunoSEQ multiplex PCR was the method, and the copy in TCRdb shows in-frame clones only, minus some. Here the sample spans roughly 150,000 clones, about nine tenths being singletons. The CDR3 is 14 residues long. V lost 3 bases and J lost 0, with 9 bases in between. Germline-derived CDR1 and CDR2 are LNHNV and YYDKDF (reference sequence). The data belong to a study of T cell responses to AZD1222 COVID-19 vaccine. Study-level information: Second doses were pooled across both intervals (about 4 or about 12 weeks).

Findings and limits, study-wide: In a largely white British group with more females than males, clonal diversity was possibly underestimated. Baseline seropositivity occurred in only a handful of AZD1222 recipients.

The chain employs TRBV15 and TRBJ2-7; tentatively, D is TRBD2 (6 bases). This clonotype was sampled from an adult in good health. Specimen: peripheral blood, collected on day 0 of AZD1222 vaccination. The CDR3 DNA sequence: TGTGCCACCAGCAGTAGGCGGGACTCCTACGAGCAGTACTTC. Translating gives CATSSRRDSYEQYF.